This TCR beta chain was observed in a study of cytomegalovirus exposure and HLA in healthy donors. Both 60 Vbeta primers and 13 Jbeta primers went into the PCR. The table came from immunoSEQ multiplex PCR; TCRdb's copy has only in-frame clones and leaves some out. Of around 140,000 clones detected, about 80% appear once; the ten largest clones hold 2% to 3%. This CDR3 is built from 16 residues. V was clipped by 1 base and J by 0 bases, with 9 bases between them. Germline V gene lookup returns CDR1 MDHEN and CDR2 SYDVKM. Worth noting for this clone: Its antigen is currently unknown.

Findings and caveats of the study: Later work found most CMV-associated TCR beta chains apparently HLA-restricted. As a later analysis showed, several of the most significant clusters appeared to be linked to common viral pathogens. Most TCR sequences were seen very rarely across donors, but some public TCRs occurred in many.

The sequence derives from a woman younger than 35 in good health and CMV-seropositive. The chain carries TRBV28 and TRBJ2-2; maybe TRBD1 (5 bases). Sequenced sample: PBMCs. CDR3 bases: TGTGCCAGCAGTTTATTAACAGGAACGAACACCGGGGAGCTGTTTTTT. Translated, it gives CASSLLTGTNTGELFF.